What follows is one T cell receptor (beta chain) and its context. Original processing methods: Amplified reference gene primers provided the basis for estimating nucleated cell counts. Using immunoSEQ multiplex PCR, the repertoire was profiled, and TCRdb retains in-frame clones only, with some absent. V and J calls and clone size follow that table, whereas D and trimming were derived from the DNA. The data show a few hundred thousand clones, with approximately 87% seen just once and around 8% held by the top ten. There are 12 residues in the CDR3. Germline V CDR1 and CDR2: LGHDT, YNNKEL (reference sequence). V lost 6 bases, J lost 7 bases, and 10 bases lay in between. This sample is drawn from a study of blood T cell repertoires in COVID-19. On the study more broadly: The study drew acute and convalescent COVID-19 samples from the United States, Italy and Spain.

Sequenced input: peripheral blood. The chain couples TRBV3-1 (or the pseudogene TRBV3-2) to TRBJ2-1; possible D gene TRBD1, 6 bases. This receptor was obtained from a woman between 50 and 59 years old who had recovered from COVID-19. The CDR3 sequence is CASRGRGNEQFF. The CDR3 region has the DNA TGTGCCAGCAGGGGCAGGGGTAATGAGCAGTTCTTC.